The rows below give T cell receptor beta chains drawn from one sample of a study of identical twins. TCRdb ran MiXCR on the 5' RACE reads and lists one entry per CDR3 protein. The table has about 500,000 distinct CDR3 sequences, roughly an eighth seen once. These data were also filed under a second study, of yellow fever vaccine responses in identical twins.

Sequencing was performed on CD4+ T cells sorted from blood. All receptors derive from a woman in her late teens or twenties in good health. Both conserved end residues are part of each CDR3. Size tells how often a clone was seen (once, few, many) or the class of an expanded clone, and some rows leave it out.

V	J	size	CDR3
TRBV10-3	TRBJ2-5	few	CAISERPTGGETQYF
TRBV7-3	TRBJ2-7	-	CASSPQGPGREQYF
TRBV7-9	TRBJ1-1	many	CASTPDRASTEAFF
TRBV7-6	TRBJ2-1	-	CASSLAHRVNEQFF
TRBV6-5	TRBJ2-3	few	CASSYDVGDTQYF
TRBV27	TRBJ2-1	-	CASIFRLAGESNEQFF
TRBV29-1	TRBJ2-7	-	CSVEASSESSYEQYF
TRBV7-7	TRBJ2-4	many	CASSLWTSGLEYF
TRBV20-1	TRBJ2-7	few	CSARGIEQYF
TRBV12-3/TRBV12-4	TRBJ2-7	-	CSTGLGVGEQYF
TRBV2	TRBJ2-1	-	CASSVSGGTYNEQFF
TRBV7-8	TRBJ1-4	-	CASSPHDRGSGEKLFF
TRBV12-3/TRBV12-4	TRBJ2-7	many	CASSLGSAVTKDF
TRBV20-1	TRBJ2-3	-	CSAPGDYVYTQYF
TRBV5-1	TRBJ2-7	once	CANSWGDYEQYF
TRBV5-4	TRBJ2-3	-	CASSLALSTDTQYF
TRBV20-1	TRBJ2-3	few	CSAISRSSSTDTQYF
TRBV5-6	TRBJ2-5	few	CASRALGGETQYF
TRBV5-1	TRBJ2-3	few	CASSGGTLARDTQYF
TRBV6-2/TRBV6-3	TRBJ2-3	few	CASSYFRVTDTQYF
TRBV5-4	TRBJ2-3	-	CASSLGGLDTQYF
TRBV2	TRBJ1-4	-	CASSEVRTVEKLFF
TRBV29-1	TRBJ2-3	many	CSVAKNTQYF
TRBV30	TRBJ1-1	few	CAWSGDRVKVTEAFF
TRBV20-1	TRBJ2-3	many	CSARSKDTQYF
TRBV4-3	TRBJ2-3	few	CASSQNGAGRTDTQYF
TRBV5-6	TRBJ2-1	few	CASSSMALLNEQFF
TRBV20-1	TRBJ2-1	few	CSASLLAGGYNEQFF
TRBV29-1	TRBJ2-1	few	CSVEWQGVANEQFF
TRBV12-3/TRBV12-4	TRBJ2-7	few	CASSSGQLVKYF
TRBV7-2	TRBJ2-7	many	CASSPDGLLIYEQYF
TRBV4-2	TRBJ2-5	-	CASSHPTGGKGETQYF
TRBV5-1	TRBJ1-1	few	CASSLGRTALEAFF
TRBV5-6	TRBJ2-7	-	CASSLANGGGSYEQYF
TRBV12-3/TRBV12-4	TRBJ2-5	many	CASSRLAGRETQYF
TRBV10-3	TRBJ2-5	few	CASRDTGGETQYF
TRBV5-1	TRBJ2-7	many	CASSLAGQTYEQYF
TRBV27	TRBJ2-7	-	CASSLRRQGPYGQYF
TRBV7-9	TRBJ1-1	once	CASSRPTGGVTEAFF
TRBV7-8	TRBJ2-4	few	CASQEGVGDSKNIQYF
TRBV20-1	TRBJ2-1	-	CSARTGQRYNEQFF
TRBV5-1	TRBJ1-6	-	CASSYGTSSYNSPLHF
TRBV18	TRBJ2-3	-	CASSPLQGLAYTDTQYF
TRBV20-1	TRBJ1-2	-	CSAPNYGYTF
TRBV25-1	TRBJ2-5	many	CASSAPTGREGRETQYF
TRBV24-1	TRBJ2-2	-	CATSVTSGRTGELFF
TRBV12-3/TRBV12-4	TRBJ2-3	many	CASSLQGDLNTHDTQYF
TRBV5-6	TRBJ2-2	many	CASSLRSTANTGELFF
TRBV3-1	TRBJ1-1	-	CASSPLRGRGTEAFF
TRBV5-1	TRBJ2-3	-	CASSLFPDRASTDTQYF